This T cell receptor beta chain is drawn from a study of T cells in Graves' hyperthyroidism and ophthalmopathy. Stability of Graves' hyperthyroidism was defined as absent ophthalmopathy progression within 18 months. Clinicians diagnosed patients from clinical symptoms, serum thyroxine and TRAb, thyroid ultrasound and orbital computed tomography. This clonotype was seen a few times. The antigen is undetermined. The CDR3 regions of TCR beta were amplified from RNA transcripts. HTBI primers were the set used in a first-round RT-PCR of the TCR CDR3. TCRdb reanalysed the multiplex PCR reads using MiXCR and keeps one entry per CDR3 protein. The repertoire has about 680,000 distinct CDR3 sequences, around a third of them found once; the top ten carry about a third. The CDR3 extends over 13 amino acids. V lost 5 bases to trimming and J lost 5 bases, with 12 bases between them. Germline V gives CDR1 SQVTM, CDR2 ANQGSEA.

Study results and limitations: Most thyroid clonotypes expanded above 0.001 appeared in blood too.

This chain joins TRBV29-1 and TRBJ1-4; D uncertain. The source material was blood. This receptor was taken from a middle-aged woman with Graves' hyperthyroidism. The CDR3 region is CSVYTGINEKLFF. The CDR3 nucleotides are TGCAGCGTTTACACCGGGATCAATGAAAAACTGTTTTTT.